Included here is one TCR beta chain sequence, with context. Its target is unknown. V was pared by 5 bases and J by 0 bases, with 13 bases between. Germline CDR1 reads SGHAT; CDR2 reads FQNNGV. CDR3 length: 16 amino acids. This entry belongs to a study of vaccination effects on CD4 cells after COVID-19. The overall study: Following the second dose by a median of 72 days, the post-vaccine samples were obtained.

In the ViraFEST assay, antigen-specific CD4+ clonotypes were identified by expansion after peptide-pool stimulation. Researchers isolated CD4+ T cells once less than twelve days of culture had elapsed. The vaccine given was either BNT162b2 or mRNA-1273, in two doses. Every well got around 1.9 million PBMC, which were grown with around 11 IU/ml IL-2 and roughly 10 ug/ml peptides. Generated by immunoSEQ multiplex PCR, the TCRdb table keeps only in-frame clones and is missing some. The data contain roughly 68,000 clones, about 67% of them singletons. Notes on the study in general: Researchers report that only 1 of 255 vaccine-induced clones in healthy vaccinees cross-reacted with common cold coronaviruses.

This sample comprised CD4+ T cells from PBMCs cultured with HCoV-229E spike peptides, obtained after COVID-19 vaccination. This chain joins TRBV11-2 and TRBJ2-2; D may be TRBD1 or TRBD2 (5 bases each). The sequence derives from a human donor who received a COVID-19 vaccine. The chain's CDR3 is CASSPGTYANTGELFF. DNA of the CDR3: TGTGCCAGCAGCCCCGGGACGTACGCGAACACCGGGGAGCTGTTTTTT.